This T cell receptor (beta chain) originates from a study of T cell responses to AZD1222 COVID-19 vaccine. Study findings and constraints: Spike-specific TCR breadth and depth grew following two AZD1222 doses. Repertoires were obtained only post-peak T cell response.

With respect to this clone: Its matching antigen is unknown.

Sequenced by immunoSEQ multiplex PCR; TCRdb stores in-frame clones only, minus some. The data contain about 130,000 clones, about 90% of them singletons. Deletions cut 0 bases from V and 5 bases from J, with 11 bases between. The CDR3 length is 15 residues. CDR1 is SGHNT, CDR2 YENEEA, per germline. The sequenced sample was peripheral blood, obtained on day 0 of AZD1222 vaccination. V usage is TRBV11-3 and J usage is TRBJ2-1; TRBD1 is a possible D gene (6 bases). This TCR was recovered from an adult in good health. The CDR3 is CASSLEMDRHNEQFF. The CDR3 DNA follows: TGTGCCAGCAGCTTAGAGATGGACAGACACAATGAGCAGTTCTTC.